These 22 T cell receptor beta chains share one sample of origin, sequenced in a study of kidney transplant recipient with SARS-CoV-2 infection (TCRdb year 2021). The sample was run on an Illumina MiSeq. Clones were called with MiXCR by TCRdb after fastp trimmed the public reads at Q25, and only in-frame beta chains were retained. Rows merge per CDR3 protein into single entries with the most common DNA and genes. For this sample the table gives 250,000 or so distinct CDR3 sequences, of which 25% to 30% were detected only once. The ten most abundant clones make up less than 8.5% of the sample. The time point label on this specimen signifies: pre-pandemic baseline sample and day 111 after first positive SARS-CoV-2 test. This sample comprised a blood sample, obtained at baseline and on day 111 from a kidney transplant recipient. Receptors were obtained from a young adult male patient who had COVID-19 and was a kidney transplant recipient. Some T cells may be donor cells from the graft after a transplant.

This clonotype was counted many times. The chain combines TRBV6-1 with TRBJ2-4; tentatively, D is TRBD1 or TRBD2 (5 bases each). This CDR3 has 13 amino acids. Per germline, CDR1 MNHNS and CDR2 SASEGT. V was cut by 2 bases and J by 6 bases, with 8 bases left in between. CDR3 nucleotide sequence: TGTGCCAGCAGTGAAATTGGGGGAAACATTCAGTACTTC. Amino acids: CASSEIGGNIQYF.

This clonotype was seen at least ten times. This chain joins TRBV3-1 and TRBJ1-1; D call uncertain. Germline V gene data show CDR1 as LGHDT and CDR2 as YNNKEL (reference sequence). V shed 5 bases and J shed 4 bases, with 23 bases lying between them. This CDR3 is built from 17 residues. CDR3 region: CASSWQCPISIRTEAFF. CDR3 in DNA: TGTGCCAGCAGCTGGCAGTGTCCCATTTCAATTCGCACTGAAGCTTTCTTT.

In its sample, this clonotype was seen many times. V usage is TRBV24-1 and J usage is TRBJ1-1; no clear D gene. With 5 bases removed from V and 6 bases from J, the gap between germline ends came to 12 bases. This CDR3 is 13 amino acids long. Germline V gene sequence: CDR1 KGHDR, CDR2 SFDVKD. CDR3 protein: CATSGSGIPEAFF. CDR3 sequence (DNA): TGTGCCACCAGTGGTTCGGGGATACCTGAAGCTTTCTTT.

This clonotype was seen many times. The J gene is TRBJ2-7, the V gene TRBV5-1; D is unclear. V lost 0 bases and J 3 bases, leaving 16 bases between the germline ends. This CDR3 comprises 16 residues. Germline lookup yields CDR1 SGHRS and CDR2 YFSETQ. The CDR3 spells CASSLEGRDIGYEQYF. For the CDR3, the DNA is TGCGCCAGCAGCTTGGAGGGTAGAGATATCGGCTACGAGCAGTACTTC.

In its sample, this clonotype was seen once. A much larger clone is a single base away; this may be a read error. The chain joins TRBV24-1 to TRBJ2-1; weak D call: TRBD1 (6 bases). Germline V CDR1 and CDR2: KGHDR, SFDVKD. The V gene lost 4 bases and the J gene lost 9 bases, with 21 bases spanning the gap. The CDR3 contains 16 residues. The CDR3: CATSDSAGEGAREQFF. Here the CDR3 DNA reads TGTGCCACCAGTGACAGTGCAGGGGAAGGTGCGCGTGAGCAGTTCTTC.

Concerning this clonotype: One base away lies a much larger clone, so this may be a sequencing read error. The V gene is TRBV6-4, the J gene TRBJ1-5; TRBD1 matches 8 bases. Trimming removed 6 bases from V and 7 bases from J; junction bases left unmatched: 5. From germline, CDR1 is MRHNA and CDR2 SNTAGT. This CDR3 has 13 amino acids. CDR3 DNA: TGTGCCAGCAGCCAGGGGGCGGAACAGCCCCAGCATTTT. This translates into CASSQGAEQPQHF.

This clonotype was counted ten times or more. The chain carries TRBV19 and TRBJ1-1, with D hard to call. The germline V gene has CDR1 LNHDA and CDR2 SQIVND (reference sequence). V dropped 3 bases and J dropped 3 bases, with 11 bases sitting between them. CDR3 length equals 14 residues. In nucleotides, the CDR3 is TGTGCCAGTAGTATGCGGACCCAGGACACTGAAGCTTTCTTT. It translates to CASSMRTQDTEAFF.

This clonotype was detected only a few times. This chain links TRBV7-9 with TRBJ2-1, with 9 bases that match TRBD1. The CDR3 contains 15 residues. CDR1 and CDR2 from the germline V gene are SEHNR and FQNEAQ (reference sequence). V gave up 4 bases and J gave up 3 bases; unmatched junction bases: 4. The CDR3 is CASSSRDRVYNEQFF. For the CDR3, the DNA is TGTGCCAGCAGCTCCCGGGACAGGGTCTACAATGAGCAGTTCTTC.

This clonotype was seen repeatedly, ten times or more. The chain carries TRBV29-1 and TRBJ1-1; no clear D gene. The CDR3 contains 12 residues. Deletions cut 4 bases from V and 4 bases from J, with 10 bases between. The germline V gene has CDR1 SQVTM and CDR2 ANQGSEA. Here the CDR3 DNA reads TGCAGCGTTGTTTCCCGGAGCACTGAAGCTTTCTTT. This gives the protein CSVVSRSTEAFF.

This clonotype was found many times. The chain couples TRBV9 to TRBJ1-2, with D possibly being TRBD1 (5 bases). Germline V gene lookup returns CDR1 SGDLS and CDR2 YYNGEE. The CDR3 has 15 amino acids. V was clipped by 0 bases and J by 0 bases, with 9 bases between them. CDR3 in amino acids: CASSVVGGPNYGYTF. The CDR3 DNA follows: TGTGCCAGCAGCGTAGTCGGGGGACCTAACTATGGCTACACCTTC.

This clonotype was recorded many times. The chain links TRBV9 to TRBJ1-2, with unresolved D. The CDR3 spans 15 residues. Germline V gene lookup returns CDR1 SGDLS and CDR2 YYNGEE. V was clipped by 0 bases and J by 5 bases, with 14 bases between them. The CDR3 nucleotides are TGTGCCAGCAGCGTAGCAGTGGGTGCGGAGTATGGCTACACCTTC. Its protein product is CASSVAVGAEYGYTF. The full variable domain, with the rest looked up from reference TRBV9 and TRBJ1-2, is DSGVTQTPKHLITATGQRVTLRCSPRSGDLSVYWYQQSLDQGLQFLIQYYNGEERAKGNILERFSAQQFPDLHSELNLSSLELGDSALYFCASSVAVGAEYGYTFGSGTRLTVV.

This clonotype was observed a handful of times. The chain employs TRBV7-6 and TRBJ2-3, with TRBD2 identical over 9 bases. The CDR3 runs to 18 residues. The V gene end was trimmed by 2 bases and the J gene end by 3 bases; junction bases not matched to a gene: 12. Germline CDR1 reads SGHVS; CDR2 reads FNYEAQ. CDR3 DNA sequence: TGTGCCAGCAGCTTAATCCCCCCTATAGCGGGAGTTACAGATACGCAGTATTTT. Translating it yields CASSLIPPIAGVTDTQYF. Complete variable domain (other parts from reference TRBV7-6 and TRBJ2-3): GAGVSQSPRYKVTKRGQDVALRCDPISGHVSLYWYRQALGQGPEFLTYFNYEAQQDKSGLPNDRFSAERPEGSISTLTIQRTEQRDSAMYRCASSLIPPIAGVTDTQYFGPGTRLTVL.

This clonotype was seen at least ten times. The V call is TRBV20-1, the J call TRBJ1-5, with a tentative D call TRBD1 (5 bases). Per germline, CDR1 DFQATT and CDR2 SNEGSKA (reference sequence). Trimming shortened V by 1 base and J by 6 bases, and 13 bases separated the two germline ends. The length of the CDR3 is 14 residues. The CDR3 DNA reads TGCAGTGCTAGAGGGCCGGGTGGGGGTCAGCCCCAGCATTTT. This codes for CSARGPGGGQPQHF.

This clonotype was picked up many times. The chain is built from TRBV11-1 and TRBJ1-2; D remains unclear. CDR1 is SGHAT, CDR2 FQDESV, per germline (reference sequence). The CDR3 is 17 amino acids. Trimming left V 5 bases short and J 4 bases short, with 23 bases between. The CDR3 is CASSKDGKAGKTYGYTF. DNA of the CDR3: TGTGCCAGCAGCAAAGATGGTAAGGCTGGAAAGACCTATGGCTACACCTTC.

Many counts were recorded for this clonotype. The chain combines TRBV25-1 with TRBJ1-3; D is undetermined. This CDR3 has 14 amino acids. Looked up from germline, CDR1 is MGHDK and CDR2 is SYGVNS. Trimming pared 3 bases from V and 3 bases from J, leaving 9 bases between. The CDR3, as DNA: TGTGCCAGCAGTGACGTGGCACTTGGAAACACCATATATTTT. This translates into CASSDVALGNTIYF.

There are a few counts of this clonotype. The CDR3, as DNA: TGTGCCAGCAGTGTTGGAGGGAGTGGGACTGAAGCTTTCTTT. Protein: CASSVGGSGTEAFF. The chain employs TRBV6-5 and TRBJ1-1; no reliable D call. V was clipped by 5 bases and J by 5 bases, with 15 bases between them. Looked up from germline, CDR1 is MNHEY and CDR2 is SVGAGI. CDR3 length: 14 residues.

The table lists this clonotype with many counts. The rearrangement joins TRBV7-3 to TRBJ2-6; the match to TRBD1 covers 7 bases. The ends lost 5 bases at V and 4 bases at J; junction bases unmatched: 5. The CDR3 spans 15 residues. Germline V lookup: CDR1 SGHTA, CDR2 FQGTGA. The CDR3 DNA follows: TGTGCCAGCAGCCCACAGGGGCTCGGGGCCAACGTCCTGACTTTC. It is translated as CASSPQGLGANVLTF.

A word on this clonotype: This may come from a read error, since a much larger clone is one base off. This chain uses TRBV5-8 with TRBJ1-2; D unresolved. Germline-derived CDR1 and CDR2 are SGHTS and YDEGEE. This CDR3 is built from 16 residues. CDR3 bases: TGTGCCAGCAGAATAGTTCATCCACGAAAGACCTATGGCTACGCCTTC. Translated, it gives CASRIVHPRKTYGYAF.

In its sample, this clonotype was seen a few times. DNA of the CDR3: TGTGCCAGCAGTGGGACATTCCGGGGGACCCAGTACTTC. This encodes CASSGTFRGTQYF. The chain employs TRBV6-2 or TRBV6-3 and TRBJ2-5, with a possible D match to TRBD1 (6 bases). Germline CDR1 is MNHEY and CDR2 is SVGEGT. The CDR3 covers 13 residues. Trimming took off 5 bases at V and 7 bases at J, with 14 bases between the two ends.

This clonotype has a count of ten or more. The chain recombines TRBV6-2 or TRBV6-3 with TRBJ1-2; 7 bases fit TRBD1. Germline CDR1 is MNHEY and CDR2 is SVGEGT. The CDR3 length is 14 residues. With V trimmed by 4 bases and J by 4 bases, 6 bases remained unmatched. Here the CDR3 reads CASSSPGQFYGYTF. The CDR3, as DNA: TGTGCCAGCAGTTCTCCGGGACAGTTCTATGGCTACACCTTC.

In regard to this clonotype: A much more abundant neighbour one base away suggests this may be a read error. The J gene is TRBJ1-2, the V gene TRBV6-4, with unresolved D. The germline gives CDR1 MRHNA, CDR2 SNTAGT. The CDR3 spans 17 residues. Trimming removed 5 bases from V and 4 bases from J, with 23 bases in between. CDR3 protein: CASSSPGSHGKTYGYTF. In DNA form, the CDR3 reads TGTGCCAGCAGTAGTCCAGGCTCACACGGAAAGACCTATGGCTACACCTTC.

There are many counts of this clonotype. The rearrangement uses TRBV6-2 or TRBV6-3 and TRBJ2-1, with D perhaps TRBD1 or TRBD2 (6 bases each). The germline V and J ends were trimmed by 5 bases and 8 bases, with 19 bases remaining between them. Germline V gene lookup returns CDR1 MNHEY and CDR2 SVGEGT. The CDR3 totals 15 residues. The CDR3 protein is CASSLPGGLGDEQFF. The CDR3 DNA follows: TGTGCCAGCAGTCTCCCCGGGGGCCTGGGGGATGAGCAGTTCTTC.